The clone carrying this T cell receptor (beta chain) turned up a few times. The CDR3 contains 15 residues. Trimming took off 8 bases at V and 0 bases at J, with 14 bases between the two ends. Germline V CDR1 and CDR2: SEHNR, FQNEAQ (reference sequence). This specimen comes from a study of blood T cell repertoires in COVID-19. At the level of the study: Researchers got acute and convalescent COVID-19 samples from the United States, Italy and Spain. PBMCs, B-cell-depleted T cells, or T cells were the source of the cDNA or gDNA that made up the material.

Followed over time, Seattle patients had been enrolled while infection was active. Clones were sequenced by immunoSEQ multiplex PCR, and TCRdb holds only the in-frame ones, with some missing. The sample has 150,000 to 200,000 clones, more than 65% seen once; the top ten hold around 8%. V gene TRBV7-9 combines with J gene TRBJ1-3, with TRBD1 as a possible D gene (6 bases). The sequence was collected from a woman aged 55-70 years with COVID-19, enrolled during active disease. Sequenced input: peripheral blood. The chain's CDR3 is CASDSGQRSGNTIYF. CDR3 nucleotide sequence: TGTGCCAGCGACAGTGGACAGCGCTCTGGAAACACCATATATTTT.